Listed below are T cell receptor beta chains from one sample, sequenced in a study of shared clonotypes between healthy human individuals. Clones were read by immunoSEQ multiplex PCR, and TCRdb kept only the in-frame ones, dropping some. The sample lists about 2.4 million clones; more than 85% were seen once. The specimen was naive CD4+ T cells from PBMCs. The receptor set was obtained from a man younger than 30 in good health. Some clones in this sample may be carry-over from other donors' samples. The CDR3 runs from the conserved cysteine through the conserved F or W. Rows may omit the clone size; those that give it use once, few, many or a size class.

J gene: TRBJ1-1
clone size: NA
CDR3 length: 13
V gene: TRBV5-1
CDR3 protein: CASSSGRNTEAFF

J gene: TRBJ2-7
clone size: NA
CDR3 length: 17
V gene: TRBV15
CDR3 protein: CATSRDSALTRNYEQYF

J gene: TRBJ2-6
clone size: NA
CDR3 length: 17
V gene: TRBV2
CDR3 protein: CASTLEGRQSGANVLTF

J gene: TRBJ2-3
clone size: NA
CDR3 length: 13
V gene: TRBV11-1
CDR3 protein: CASTTRSADTQYF

J gene: TRBJ1-6
clone size: NA
CDR3 length: 15
V gene: TRBV6-5
CDR3 protein: CASSTEGTYNSPLHF

J gene: TRBJ2-2
clone size: NA
CDR3 length: 12
V gene: TRBV29-1
CDR3 protein: CSVSSNTGELFF

J gene: TRBJ2-7
clone size: NA
CDR3 length: 15
V gene: TRBV19
CDR3 protein: CASRPGALGFHEQYF

J gene: TRBJ2-1
clone size: NA
CDR3 length: 15
V gene: TRBV5-1
CDR3 protein: CASSPGQGVYNEQFF

J gene: TRBJ2-7
clone size: NA
CDR3 length: 14
V gene: TRBV5-1
CDR3 protein: CASSLAGTPYEQYF

J gene: TRBJ2-7
clone size: NA
CDR3 length: 14
V gene: TRBV5-4
CDR3 protein: CASRSYGGTYEQYF

J gene: TRBJ2-3
clone size: NA
CDR3 length: 16
V gene: TRBV5-4
CDR3 protein: CASSAASGRGRDTQYF

J gene: TRBJ2-3
clone size: NA
CDR3 length: 17
V gene: TRBV30
CDR3 protein: CAWRKLARTIPTDTQYF

J gene: TRBJ2-2
clone size: NA
CDR3 length: 15
V gene: TRBV2
CDR3 protein: CASRGQGANTGELFF

J gene: TRBJ2-2
clone size: NA
CDR3 length: 17
V gene: TRBV4-2
CDR3 protein: CASSQPMGGANTGELFF

J gene: TRBJ2-1
clone size: NA
CDR3 length: 14
V gene: TRBV5-1
CDR3 protein: CASSPGTADGEQFF

J gene: TRBJ2-1
clone size: NA
CDR3 length: 14
V gene: TRBV13
CDR3 protein: CASSLYGYRNEQFF

J gene: TRBJ2-1
clone size: NA
CDR3 length: 11
V gene: TRBV6-5
CDR3 protein: CASTLVNEQFF

J gene: TRBJ1-2
clone size: NA
CDR3 length: 12
V gene: TRBV6-1
CDR3 protein: CASSERLAGYTF

J gene: TRBJ1-5
clone size: NA
CDR3 length: 13
V gene: TRBV30
CDR3 protein: CAWSFGPNQPQHF

J gene: TRBJ1-1
clone size: NA
CDR3 length: 13
V gene: TRBV4-2
CDR3 protein: CASSQISSLGTFF

J gene: TRBJ1-2
clone size: NA
CDR3 length: 15
V gene: TRBV9
CDR3 protein: CASSVGAERDYGYTF

J gene: TRBJ2-5
clone size: NA
CDR3 length: 16
V gene: TRBV11-2
CDR3 protein: CASSSGQARLVETQYF

J gene: TRBJ1-3
clone size: NA
CDR3 length: 17
V gene: TRBV4-3
CDR3 protein: CASSVTSGAYSGNTIYF

J gene: TRBJ2-1
clone size: once
CDR3 length: 15
V gene: TRBV11-3
CDR3 protein: CASSLSSGNLGEQFF

J gene: TRBJ2-2
clone size: NA
CDR3 length: 18
V gene: TRBV11-3
CDR3 protein: CASSLDPWAGLNTGELFF

J gene: TRBJ2-2
clone size: NA
CDR3 length: 14
V gene: TRBV28
CDR3 protein: CASTTTGGSGELFF

J gene: TRBJ1-5
clone size: NA
CDR3 length: 15
V gene: TRBV19
CDR3 protein: CASSIQVYSNQPQHF

J gene: TRBJ2-5
clone size: NA
CDR3 length: 15
V gene: TRBV4-3
CDR3 protein: CASSQGVNYQETQYF

J gene: TRBJ2-2
clone size: NA
CDR3 length: 16
V gene: TRBV10-1
CDR3 protein: CASSEARGRWTGELFF

J gene: TRBJ2-3
clone size: NA
CDR3 length: 14
V gene: TRBV9
CDR3 protein: CASSSQGSTDTQYF